Below are 15 T cell receptor beta chains sequenced from a single sample in a study of blood T cell repertoires in COVID-19. Libraries were prepared by immunoSEQ multiplex PCR; TCRdb keeps only in-frame clonotypes and omits some of them. The sample contains hundreds of thousands of clones, about nine tenths of which appear only once. The sequencing sample was made of PBMCs or T cells enriched from blood (not recorded which). The receptors stem from a man aged 18-30 years who had recovered from COVID-19.

V is TRBV6-5 and J is TRBJ2-7; TRBD2 is a possible D gene (5 bases). Trimming cost V 0 bases and J 3 bases, with 9 bases left between them. This CDR3 comprises 14 residues. Per germline, CDR1 MNHEY and CDR2 SVGAGI. The CDR3 coding sequence is TGTGCCAGCAGTTACTCAGAAGGGAGCTACGAGCAGTACTTC. As protein: CASSYSEGSYEQYF.

This chain uses TRBV18 with TRBJ1-2; maybe TRBD1 (5 bases). The CDR3 covers 13 residues. Germline CDR1 reads KGHSH; CDR2 reads LQKENI. V lost 0 bases and J lost 11, with 13 bases in between. CDR3 sequence (DNA): TGTGCCAGCTCACCACCGTCCAGGGCCCTTTACACCTTC. It yields the protein CASSPPSRALYTF.

This chain connects TRBV3-1 (or the pseudogene TRBV3-2) to TRBJ2-5, with 7 bases matching TRBD1. The CDR3 is made up of 14 amino acids. The germline CDR1 and CDR2 sequences are LGHDT and YNNKEL (reference sequence). V trimming: 1 base; J trimming: 4 bases; junction bases outside the gene matches: 3. CDR3 in amino acids: CASSQGRQGETQYF. CDR3 DNA sequence: TGTGCCAGCAGCCAAGGTAGACAGGGAGAGACCCAGTACTTC.

V gene TRBV30 combines with J gene TRBJ1-6; D gene unclear. Germline-derived CDR1 and CDR2 are GTSNPN and SVGIG (reference sequence). V lost 6 bases, J lost 5 bases, and 17 bases lay in between. The CDR3 has 15 amino acids. The CDR3 DNA follows: TGTGCCTGCCCCCGAGGCGGGCGAGATAATTCACCCCTCCACTTT. Translated, it gives CACPRGGRDNSPLHF.

The chain joins TRBV4-1 to TRBJ2-7, with 9 bases identical to TRBD1. CDR3 length equals 15 residues. J lost 6 bases, V lost 5 bases, and 11 bases had no gene match. Germline lookup yields CDR1 MGHRA and CDR2 YSYEKL. The CDR3 coding sequence is TGCGCCAGCAGCGCAGCCGGGACAGGGAGGAGCGAGCAGTACTTC. Translating it yields CASSAAGTGRSEQYF.

The chain uses TRBV19 and TRBJ1-1, with 12 nucleotides matching TRBD1. The CDR3 covers 15 residues. V shed 5 bases and J 6 bases; nucleotides not matched to a gene: 7. Germline CDR1 is LNHDA and CDR2 is SQIVND (reference sequence). DNA for the CDR3: TGTGCCAGTAGTCGTGGGACAGGGGGCCTGGCTGAAGCTTTCTTT. This codes for CASSRGTGGLAEAFF.

The chain uses TRBV27 and TRBJ1-4; 8 bases match TRBD1. CDR1 is MNHEY and CDR2 is SMNVEV in the germline V gene (reference sequence). The junction had 11 bases not matched to a gene; V was cut back by 5 bases and J by 3 bases. This CDR3 comprises 17 residues. Here the CDR3 reads CASSPYPQGAANEKLFF. In nucleotides, the CDR3 is TGTGCCAGCAGTCCCTACCCCCAGGGGGCGGCTAATGAAAAACTGTTTTTT.

The J gene is TRBJ1-2, the V gene TRBV4-1; D is possibly TRBD1 (5 bases). CDR3 length: 16 residues. CDR1 and CDR2 from the germline V gene are MGHRA and YSYEKL. V gave up 3 bases and J gave up 4 bases, with 18 bases separating them. This CDR3 is CASSQFGTGRGYGYTF. The CDR3 nucleotides are TGCGCCAGCAGCCAGTTTGGCACAGGTCGAGGCTATGGCTACACCTTC.

CDR3 sequence reads: CASSLSEGTGEKLFF. As DNA, the CDR3 is TGTGCCAGCAGCTTGTCGGAGGGTACCGGTGAAAAACTGTTTTTT. V gene TRBV5-4 combines with J gene TRBJ1-4; D is ambiguous. The CDR3 length is 15 residues. Germline lookup yields CDR1 SGHNT and CDR2 YYREEE (reference sequence). Trimming shortened V by 1 base and J by 7 bases, and 14 bases separated the two germline ends.

The rearrangement uses TRBV5-6 and TRBJ2-5, with TRBD2 identical over 11 bases. This CDR3 is 15 amino acids long. V dropped 0 bases and J dropped 5; count of bases not matched to a gene: 3. Germline V lookup: CDR1 SGHDT, CDR2 YYEEEE. The CDR3: CASSLGLAGLETQYF. CDR3 nucleotides: TGTGCCAGCAGCTTGGGACTAGCGGGACTCGAGACCCAGTACTTC.

The chain is built from TRBV27 and TRBJ1-1; D is perhaps TRBD1 (5 bases). Trimming left V 9 bases short and J 0 bases short, with 17 bases between. The CDR3 covers 15 residues. In germline, CDR1 is MNHEY, CDR2 SMNVEV (reference sequence). CDR3 sequence (DNA): TGTGCCAGGGGGCCAGGGCAGGGCCTGAACACTGAAGCTTTCTTT. Translated: CARGPGQGLNTEAFF.

The V call is TRBV6-1, the J call TRBJ1-4; TRBD1 aligns across 8 bases. After removal of 0 bases from V and 4 bases from J, the junction contained 4 bases not matched to a gene. The CDR3 covers 16 residues. Germline assignment: CDR1 MNHNS and CDR2 SASEGT. This CDR3 is CASSEAPTGDNEKLFF. Written as DNA, the CDR3 is TGTGCCAGCAGTGAAGCTCCGACAGGGGATAATGAAAAACTGTTTTTT.

The chain links TRBV5-5 to TRBJ2-1; the match to TRBD1 covers 10 bases. With 4 bases clipped from V and 7 bases from J, the junction kept 8 bases outside the gene matches. The CDR3 consists of 15 residues. CDR1 is SGHKS and CDR2 is YYEKEE in the germline V gene (reference sequence). The CDR3 DNA is TGTGCCAGCAGCCCGAGGACAGGGGGTGGAAATGAGCAGTTCTTC. Translation gives CASSPRTGGGNEQFF.

V and J are TRBV10-1 and TRBJ2-3, with 9 bases identical to TRBD1. The CDR3 is 14 residues long. V shed 2 bases and J 5 bases; nucleotides not matched to a gene: 2. The germline V gene encodes CDR1 WNHNN and CDR2 SYGVQD (reference sequence). In DNA, the CDR3 is TGCGCCAGCAGTGAGGGACAGGGGATAGATACGCAGTATTTT. Translating it yields CASSEGQGIDTQYF.

This clone has more than one count but fewer than ten. The chain carries TRBV11-2 and TRBJ1-4, with D possibly TRBD1 on 5 matching bases. Germline lookup yields CDR1 SGHAT and CDR2 FQNNGV. This CDR3 is built from 12 residues. Trimming cost V 1 base and J 8 bases, with 5 bases left between them. The CDR3 region is CASSLGQEKLFF. The DNA for the CDR3 is TGTGCCAGCAGCTTAGGACAGGAAAAACTGTTTTTT.